These 24 T cell receptor beta chains share one sample of origin, sequenced in a study of T cell responses to AZD1222 COVID-19 vaccine. The data were produced by immunoSEQ multiplex PCR, yet TCRdb's version contains in-frame clones alone and is incomplete. The top ten clones hold less than 3% of a sample with 150,000 to 200,000 clones, over 85% of them seen once. The input for sequencing was peripheral blood, taken on day 0 of AZD1222 vaccination. Source of these receptors: an adult in good health.

This chain links TRBV5-1 with TRBJ2-1, with 9 nucleotides matching TRBD2. The germline CDR1 and CDR2 sequences are SGHRS and YFSETQ. The CDR3 is made up of 16 amino acids. J lost 6 bases, V lost 7 bases, and 14 bases had no gene match. The CDR3 sequence is CASSGGGSGSGNEQFF. Written as DNA, the CDR3 is TGCGCCAGCTCCGGGGGGGGTAGCGGGAGTGGCAATGAGCAGTTCTTC.

This clone was counted once. The chain couples TRBV12-3 or TRBV12-4 to TRBJ2-1, with a possible D match to TRBD2 (6 bases). The CDR3 loop spans 13 amino acids. With 7 bases removed from V and 7 bases from J, the gap between germline ends came to 14 bases. The CDR3 spells CASTLDYPNEQFF. In DNA form, the CDR3 reads TGTGCCAGCACCTTGGACTACCCAAATGAGCAGTTCTTC.

The DNA of the CDR3 is TGTGCCAGCAGCGCGTTTCCGGGGGACAGCTTAGCTTTCTTT. Its protein is CASSAFPGDSLAFF. The chain couples TRBV9 to TRBJ1-1, with TRBD1 matching 7 bases. J lost 10 bases, V lost 3 bases, and 12 bases had no gene match. The germline gives CDR1 SGDLS, CDR2 YYNGEE. The CDR3 extends over 14 amino acids.

Only one count was recorded for this clone. The chain couples TRBV9 to TRBJ2-1; TRBD2 matches at 14 bases. The CDR3 is made up of 16 amino acids. The junction had 6 bases not matched to a gene; V was cut back by 3 bases and J by 7 bases. Per germline, CDR1 SGDLS and CDR2 YYNGEE. The CDR3 coding sequence is TGTGCCAGCAGCGCACGACTAGCGGGAGGGGGAAATGAGCAGTTCTTC. Translation: CASSARLAGGGNEQFF. Together with reference TRBV9 and TRBJ2-1, the CDR3 gives the full variable domain: DSGVTQTPKHLITATGQRVTLRCSPRSGDLSVYWYQQSLDQGLQFLIQYYNGEERAKGNILERFSAQQFPDLHSELNLSSLELGDSALYFCASSARLAGGGNEQFFGPGTRLTVL.

The CDR3 DNA sequence: TGTGCCAGCAGTGCCCCGGGACTGCCCATGAACACTGAAGCTTTCTTT. It translates to CASSAPGLPMNTEAFF. This chain uses TRBV25-1 with TRBJ1-1; TRBD1 might be the D (5 bases). Per germline, CDR1 MGHDK and CDR2 SYGVNS. V was clipped by 4 bases and J by 0 bases, with 15 bases between them. This CDR3 has 16 residues.

The chain employs TRBV24-1 and TRBJ1-2; D unclear. This CDR3 has 13 residues. The V and J ends lost 0 bases and 8 bases respectively, with 9 bases between them. The germline gives CDR1 KGHDR, CDR2 SFDVKD. The CDR3 reads CATSDLLGIGYTF. CDR3 DNA: TGTGCCACCAGTGATTTGCTGGGGATCGGCTACACCTTC.

This sequence joins TRBV18 and TRBJ2-7, with D unresolved. The CDR3 totals 14 residues. The germline V gene encodes CDR1 KGHSH and CDR2 LQKENI. Trimming shortened V by 2 bases and J by 3 bases, and 11 bases separated the two germline ends. CDR3 coding DNA: TGTGCCAGCTCACCAAGTGACGGAAGCTACGAGCAGTACTTC. As protein: CASSPSDGSYEQYF.

The rearrangement links TRBV19 to TRBJ2-2, with 8 bases matching TRBD2. This CDR3 comprises 16 residues. The J segment lost 1 base and the V segment lost 3 bases, leaving 4 bases of the junction unmatched. The germline V gene encodes CDR1 LNHDA and CDR2 SQIVND (reference sequence). This CDR3 is CASSMYTSGNTGELFF. In DNA, the CDR3 is TGTGCCAGTAGTATGTATACTAGCGGGAACACCGGGGAGCTGTTTTTT.

The chain is built from TRBV7-9 and TRBJ2-6; D possibly corresponds to TRBD1 (6 bases). V shed 4 bases and J shed 0 bases, with 10 bases lying between them. CDR1 and CDR2 from the germline V gene are SEHNR and FQNEAQ (reference sequence). The CDR3 is made up of 16 amino acids. The CDR3 DNA sequence: TGTGCCAGCAGCTCCATCAGGGGCTCTGGGGCCAACGTCCTGACTTTC. Its protein is CASSSIRGSGANVLTF.

V is TRBV10-3 and J is TRBJ1-5; D unclear. V was pared by 0 bases and J by 4 bases, with 10 bases between. Germline V gene data show CDR1 as ENHRY and CDR2 as SYGVKD. The CDR3 loop spans 15 amino acids. This chain's CDR3 is CAISESGNGNQPQHF. In DNA, the CDR3 is TGTGCCATCAGTGAGTCAGGGAACGGGAATCAGCCCCAGCATTTT.

V and J are TRBV18 and TRBJ2-7; 7 bases are a match to TRBD2. With 5 bases clipped from V and 0 bases from J, the junction kept 4 bases outside the gene matches. The germline V gene encodes CDR1 KGHSH and CDR2 LQKENI. The CDR3 covers 14 residues. Written as DNA, the CDR3 is TGTGCCAGCTCATCCGGGACTACCTCCTACGAGCAGTACTTC. It is translated as CASSSGTTSYEQYF.

V and J are TRBV2 and TRBJ1-1; perhaps TRBD1 as D (5 bases). Germline V lookup: CDR1 SNHLY, CDR2 FYNNEI. This CDR3 comprises 15 residues. CDR3 coding DNA: TGTGCGGCCTCAGGAGGGGCGGTTAAGGGCACTGAAGCTTTCTTT. This sequence encodes CAASGGAVKGTEAFF. The whole variable domain, filled in from reference TRBV2 and TRBJ1-1, reads EPEVTQTPSHQVTQMGQEVILRCVPISNHLYFYWYRQILGQKVEFLVSFYNNEISEKSEIFDDQFSVERPDGSNFTLKIRSTKLEDSAMYFCAASGGAVKGTEAFFGQGTRLTVV.

This clone is classed as large. This chain connects TRBV15 to TRBJ1-2; tentative D call: TRBD1 (5 bases). The germline CDR1 and CDR2 sequences are LNHNV and YYDKDF (reference sequence). Trimming shortened V by 0 bases and J by 3 bases, and 5 bases separated the two germline ends. The CDR3 extends over 13 amino acids. CDR3 sequence (DNA): TGTGCCACCAGCAGAGAGGGGGACTATGGCTACACCTTC. It translates to CATSREGDYGYTF.

V gene TRBV7-8 combines with J gene TRBJ2-5, with D tentatively TRBD2 (5 bases). Germline lookup yields CDR1 SGHVS and CDR2 FQNEAQ. Trimming shortened V by 1 base and J by 3 bases, and 9 bases separated the two germline ends. The CDR3 covers 14 residues. As DNA, the CDR3 is TGTGCCAGCAGCTTAGATTGGGGAGAAGAGACCCAGTACTTC. Protein: CASSLDWGEETQYF.

A single count supports this clone. V gene TRBV6-2 or TRBV6-3 combines with J gene TRBJ1-2, with 7 bases identical to TRBD1. Germline V CDR1 and CDR2: MNHEY, SVGEGT. The V segment lost 5 bases and the J segment 2 bases; nucleotides outside the gene matches: 17. There are 18 residues in the CDR3. CDR3 DNA sequence: TGTGCCAGCAGTCCGGGGAGAAAGCAGGGGGTATTAAACTATGGCTACACCTTC. Protein sequence: CASSPGRKQGVLNYGYTF.

This chain connects TRBV5-1 to TRBJ2-5; D is possibly TRBD1 (6 bases). Germline-derived CDR1 and CDR2 are SGHRS and YFSETQ. The germline V and J ends were trimmed by 0 bases and 4 bases, with 13 bases remaining between them. This CDR3 is 15 amino acids long. CDR3 bases: TGCGCCAGCAGCTTGGGGCAGGGGATAGGAGAGACCCAGTACTTC. It encodes CASSLGQGIGETQYF.

The rearrangement joins TRBV19 to TRBJ2-7; 9 bases align to TRBD2. Germline assignment: CDR1 LNHDA and CDR2 SQIVND (reference sequence). The CDR3 length is 15 residues. J lost 2 bases, V lost 0 bases, and 2 bases had no gene match. The CDR3 DNA sequence: TGTGCCAGTAGTATAGAAGCTAGCGGGACCTACGAGCAGTACTTC. Protein: CASSIEASGTYEQYF.

This rearrangement joins TRBV4-2 to TRBJ1-1; no clear D. This CDR3 comprises 12 residues. V was clipped by 1 base and J by 6 bases, with 6 bases between them. The germline V gene has CDR1 LGHNA and CDR2 YNFKEQ. The CDR3 DNA reads as TGTGCCAGCAGCCAAGCTCCACCTGAAGCTTTCTTT. It is translated as CASSQAPPEAFF.

This clone was found a few times. The chain links TRBV19 to TRBJ2-1; unclear D gene. The CDR3 is made up of 12 amino acids. V was pared by 5 bases and J by 6 bases, with 8 bases between. The germline CDR1 and CDR2 sequences are LNHDA and SQIVND (reference sequence). CDR3 sequence reads: CASSHPGNEQFF. The CDR3 DNA is TGTGCCAGTAGTCATCCGGGCAATGAGCAGTTCTTC.

CDR3 nucleotides: TGTGCCAGCAGCGCCAGGGGCGACTCCGCGGCAGATACGCAGTATTTT. Protein sequence: CASSARGDSAADTQYF. The chain combines TRBV9 with TRBJ2-3; D is possibly TRBD1 (6 bases). Germline V gene sequence: CDR1 SGDLS, CDR2 YYNGEE. The CDR3 spans 16 residues. With 3 bases removed from V and 4 bases from J, the gap between germline ends came to 18 bases. The full variable domain, in which reference TRBV9 and TRBJ2-3 provide the parts outside the CDR3, is DSGVTQTPKHLITATGQRVTLRCSPRSGDLSVYWYQQSLDQGLQFLIQYYNGEERAKGNILERFSAQQFPDLHSELNLSSLELGDSALYFCASSARGDSAADTQYFGPGTRLTVL.

This chain links TRBV12-3 or TRBV12-4 with TRBJ1-2, with D maybe TRBD1 (6 bases). The V end was cut by 3 bases, the J end by 4 bases, with 9 bases between. This CDR3 has 13 amino acids. CDR3 residues: CASSFNRAYGYTF. The CDR3, as DNA: TGTGCCAGCAGTTTCAACAGGGCCTATGGCTACACCTTC.

The chain carries TRBV5-1 and TRBJ2-7, with 8 bases fitting TRBD1. Germline trimming cut 4 bases from V and 1 base from J; bases unmatched to any gene: 4. This CDR3 is 14 amino acids long. Germline CDR1 SGHRS, CDR2 YFSETQ. CDR3 protein: CASSGGQASYEQYF. The CDR3 nucleotides read TGCGCCAGCAGCGGGGGACAGGCTTCCTACGAGCAGTACTTC.

V gene TRBV5-1 combines with J gene TRBJ2-7; 10 positions match TRBD2. The CDR3 consists of 16 residues. CDR1 is SGHRS, CDR2 YFSETQ, per germline. Trimming at V came to 4 bases and at J to 0 bases, leaving 7 bases not matched to a gene. CDR3 region: CASSVGLAPSSYEQYF. Here the CDR3 DNA reads TGCGCCAGCAGCGTGGGACTAGCGCCCAGCTCCTACGAGCAGTACTTC. Filled out from reference TRBV5-1 and TRBJ2-7, the complete variable domain reads KAGVTQTPRYLIKTRGQQVTLSCSPISGHRSVSWYQQTPGQGLQFLFEYFSETQRNKGNFPGRFSGRQFSNSRSEMNVSTLELGDSALYLCASSVGLAPSSYEQYFGPGTRLTVT.

CDR3 loop: CASSQQVNTEAFF. Here the CDR3 DNA reads TGTGCCAGCAGCCAACAAGTAAACACTGAAGCTTTCTTT. The chain carries TRBV3-1 (or the pseudogene TRBV3-2) and TRBJ1-1; no clear D. The germline V and J ends were trimmed by 2 bases and 2 bases, with 6 bases remaining between them. From germline, CDR1 is LGHDT and CDR2 YNNKEL (reference sequence). The CDR3 covers 13 residues.